The 15 T cell receptor beta chains below all came from one sample that was sequenced in a study of CD8 T cells in Susac syndrome. RNA was extracted with the RNeasy kit, and a quantity of 0.5 to 1 ug was reverse transcribed using random hexamers. TCRdb reprocessed the immunoSEQ multiplex PCR reads with MiXCR, giving one entry per CDR3 protein. The sample carries about 300,000 distinct CDR3 sequences, 85% recorded once. The sequenced sample was CD8+ T cells from PBMCs. All receptors come from a human donor with multiple sclerosis.

The chain couples TRBV6-2 or TRBV6-3 to TRBJ1-1; 9 bases match TRBD1. CDR3 length: 19 amino acids. The J segment lost 0 bases and the V segment lost 2 bases, leaving 13 bases of the junction unmatched. Germline assignment: CDR1 MNHEY and CDR2 SVGEGT. The CDR3 DNA reads as TGTGCCAGCAGTTACCAGAGTAGGGGGACAGGGTTGATGAACACTGAAGCTTTCTTT. It encodes CASSYQSRGTGLMNTEAFF.

This clonotype is a singleton in its sample. The chain is built from TRBV7-2 and TRBJ2-1, with D hard to call. Germline V gives CDR1 SGHTA, CDR2 FQGNSA. V was trimmed by 3 bases and J by 5 bases, leaving 14 bases between them. This CDR3 has 15 amino acids. The CDR3 is CASSFSGPGDNEQFF. The CDR3 DNA is TGTGCCAGCAGCTTTTCGGGCCCAGGAGACAATGAGCAGTTCTTC.

CDR3 amino acids: CASSSRSSTDTQYF. As DNA, the CDR3 is TGTGCCAGCAGCTCCCGTTCTAGCACAGATACGCAGTATTTT. This chain joins TRBV14 and TRBJ2-3; D remains ambiguous. The germline V gene has CDR1 SGHDN and CDR2 FVKESK. This CDR3 has 14 amino acids. The V end lost 5 bases, the J end lost 0 bases, and 9 bases lay between the germline ends.

The V call is TRBV7-8, the J call TRBJ1-5, with D hard to call. Germline V gene sequence: CDR1 SGHVS, CDR2 FQNEAQ. The CDR3 has 17 residues. The ends were cut back, 1 base at V and 5 bases at J, with 18 bases in the middle. CDR3 coding DNA: TGTGCCAGCAGCTTAGAGTCAGCCATAGAGGGCTATCAGCCCCAGCATTTT. Encoded protein: CASSLESAIEGYQPQHF.

The chain carries TRBV7-9 and TRBJ1-2; D remains ambiguous. Germline values: CDR1 SEHNR, CDR2 FQNEAQ (reference sequence). This CDR3 has 14 amino acids. Trimming pared 8 bases from V and 0 bases from J, leaving 13 bases between. CDR3 loop: CASLNSGTNYGYTF. In DNA form, the CDR3 reads TGTGCCAGCCTTAATTCTGGCACTAACTATGGCTACACCTTC.

The chain has TRBV20-1 and TRBJ2-7, with 11 bases identical to TRBD2. The germline gives CDR1 DFQATT, CDR2 SNEGSKA (reference sequence). The CDR3 is 17 amino acids. V dropped 0 bases and J dropped 4; count of bases not matched to a gene: 11. This CDR3 is CSARDPLTSGTWYEQYF. The CDR3 region has the DNA TGCAGTGCTAGAGATCCTTTGACTAGCGGGACTTGGTACGAGCAGTACTTC.

This chain connects TRBV12-3 or TRBV12-4 to TRBJ2-3; D may be TRBD2 (5 bases). The V end lost 6 bases, the J end lost 15 bases, and 16 bases lay between the germline ends. This CDR3 is built from 11 residues. CDR3 residues: CASRGLAKFYF. CDR3 DNA: TGTGCCAGCAGAGGGCTAGCCAAGTTCTATTTT.

V gene TRBV28 combines with J gene TRBJ1-3; 7 bases map to TRBD1. V was clipped by 4 bases and J by 5 bases; unmatched bases: 5. Germline V gene sequence: CDR1 MDHEN, CDR2 SYDVKM. The CDR3 length is 14 residues. The CDR3 loop reads CASSSRDSRNTIYF. For the CDR3, the DNA is TGTGCCAGCAGTTCCCGGGACAGTCGAAACACCATATATTTT.

The chain carries TRBV7-6 and TRBJ2-7; D not certain. CDR3 length equals 13 residues. Germline CDR1 and CDR2: SGHVS and FNYEAQ. V gave up 5 bases and J gave up 1 base, with 9 bases separating them. The CDR3 loop is CASSAWESYEQYF. The CDR3 DNA sequence: TGTGCCAGCAGCGCATGGGAATCCTACGAGCAGTACTTC.

CDR3 sequence (DNA): TGTGCCAGCCAAGCGGAAAGCTCCTACAATGAGCAGTTCTTC. Encoded protein: CASQAESSYNEQFF. The chain couples TRBV12-3 or TRBV12-4 to TRBJ2-1; tentatively, D is TRBD2 (5 bases). The length of the CDR3 is 14 residues. The V end lost 8 bases, the J end lost 0 bases, and 11 bases lay between the germline ends.

This chain joins TRBV6-1 and TRBJ1-1; 7 nucleotides line up with TRBD1. From germline, CDR1 is MNHNS and CDR2 SASEGT. This CDR3 has 16 residues. V dropped 5 bases and J dropped 0; count of bases not matched to a gene: 9. The CDR3 sequence: CASSPRTGDLNTEAFF. CDR3 DNA: TGTGCCAGCAGTCCAAGAACAGGGGATCTGAACACTGAAGCTTTCTTT.

The chain has TRBV20-1 and TRBJ2-6; D is unclear. Germline CDR1 is DFQATT and CDR2 is SNEGSKA (reference sequence). With 0 bases removed from V and 0 bases from J, the gap between germline ends came to 6 bases. The CDR3 loop spans 15 amino acids. CDR3 in amino acids: CSARDGISGANVLTF. CDR3 coding DNA: TGCAGTGCTAGAGATGGGATCTCTGGGGCCAACGTCCTGACTTTC.

This chain connects TRBV11-2 to TRBJ2-3; TRBD2 aligns across 8 bases. J gave up 4 bases and V 0 bases, and 3 bases lay outside the gene matches. This CDR3 is 15 amino acids long. Germline CDR1 and CDR2: SGHAT and FQNNGV. CDR3 nucleotide sequence: TGTGCCAGCAGCTTAGAAGCGGGAGTCTCAGATACGCAGTATTTT. Its protein is CASSLEAGVSDTQYF.

V gene TRBV20-1 combines with J gene TRBJ2-1, with a tentative D call TRBD2 (7 bases). This CDR3 is 17 amino acids long. In germline, CDR1 is DFQATT, CDR2 SNEGSKA (reference sequence). V was pared by 8 bases and J by 4 bases, with 27 bases between. CDR3 sequence reads: CSPLYPGPGGLYNEQFF. The CDR3 region has the DNA TGCAGTCCCCTTTACCCGGGCCCGGGGGGCCTTTACAATGAGCAGTTCTTC.

This clonotype was counted between two and nine times. The chain links TRBV28 to TRBJ2-7, with TRBD1 matching over 7 bases. V lost 8 bases to trimming and J lost 5 bases; unmatched junction nucleotides: 9. The CDR3 is 13 amino acids. CDR1 and CDR2 (germline): MDHEN, SYDVKM. CDR3 sequence (DNA): TGTGCCAGCCTCACGGCACAGGGGAACGAGCAGTACTTC. Protein sequence: CASLTAQGNEQYF.